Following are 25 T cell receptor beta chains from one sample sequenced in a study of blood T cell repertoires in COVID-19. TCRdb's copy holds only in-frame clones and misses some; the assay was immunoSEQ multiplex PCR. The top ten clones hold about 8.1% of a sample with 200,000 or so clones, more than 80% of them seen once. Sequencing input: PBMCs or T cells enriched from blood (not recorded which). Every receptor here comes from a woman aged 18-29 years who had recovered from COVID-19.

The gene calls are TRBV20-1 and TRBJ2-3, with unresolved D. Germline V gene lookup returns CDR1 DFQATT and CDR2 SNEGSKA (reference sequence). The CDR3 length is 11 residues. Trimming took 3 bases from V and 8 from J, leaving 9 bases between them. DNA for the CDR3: TGCAGTGCTAGCCATGGCGGTACGCAGTATTTT. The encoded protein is CSASHGGTQYF.

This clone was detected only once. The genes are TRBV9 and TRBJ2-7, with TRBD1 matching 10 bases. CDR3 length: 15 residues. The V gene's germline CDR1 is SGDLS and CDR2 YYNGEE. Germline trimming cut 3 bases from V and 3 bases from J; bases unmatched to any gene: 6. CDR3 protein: CASSAGTGVGYEQYF. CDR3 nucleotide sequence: TGTGCCAGCAGCGCCGGGACAGGGGTTGGCTACGAGCAGTACTTC.

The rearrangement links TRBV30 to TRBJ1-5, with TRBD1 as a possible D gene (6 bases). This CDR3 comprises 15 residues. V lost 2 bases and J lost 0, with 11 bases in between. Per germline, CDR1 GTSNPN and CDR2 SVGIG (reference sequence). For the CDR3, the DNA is TGTGCCTGGAGTTCGGACAGTTATAGCAATCAGCCCCAGCATTTT. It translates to CAWSSDSYSNQPQHF.

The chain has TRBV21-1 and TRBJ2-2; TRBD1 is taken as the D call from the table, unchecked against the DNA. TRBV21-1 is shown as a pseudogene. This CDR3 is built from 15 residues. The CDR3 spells CASSRGQGMAGELFF. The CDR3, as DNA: TGTGCCAGCAGTAGGGGACAGGGGATGGCCGGGGAGCTGTTTTTT.

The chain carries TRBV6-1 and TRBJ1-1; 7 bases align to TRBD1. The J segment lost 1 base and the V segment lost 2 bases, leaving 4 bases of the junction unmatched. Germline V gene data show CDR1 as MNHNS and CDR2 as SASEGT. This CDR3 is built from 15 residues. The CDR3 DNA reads TGTGCCAGCAGTGAATTAGCAGGGGGGAACACTGAAGCTTTCTTT. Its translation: CASSELAGGNTEAFF.

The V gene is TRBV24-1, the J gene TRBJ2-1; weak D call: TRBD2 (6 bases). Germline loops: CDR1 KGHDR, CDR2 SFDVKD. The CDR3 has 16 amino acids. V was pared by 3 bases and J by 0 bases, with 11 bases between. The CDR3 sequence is CATSDPSEGSYNEQFF. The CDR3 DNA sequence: TGTGCCACCAGTGATCCCTCGGAGGGCTCCTACAATGAGCAGTTCTTC.

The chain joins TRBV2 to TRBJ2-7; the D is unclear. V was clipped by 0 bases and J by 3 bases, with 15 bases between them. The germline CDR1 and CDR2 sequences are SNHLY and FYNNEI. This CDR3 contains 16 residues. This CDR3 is CASSEALFIQNYEQYF. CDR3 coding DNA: TGTGCCAGCAGTGAAGCGCTTTTTATCCAGAACTACGAGCAGTACTTC.

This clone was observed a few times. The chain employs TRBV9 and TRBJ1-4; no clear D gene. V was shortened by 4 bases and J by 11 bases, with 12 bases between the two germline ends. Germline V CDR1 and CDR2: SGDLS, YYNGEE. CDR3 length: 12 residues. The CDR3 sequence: CASSSRVLKLFF. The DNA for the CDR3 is TGTGCCAGCAGCTCCCGAGTGTTGAAACTGTTTTTT.

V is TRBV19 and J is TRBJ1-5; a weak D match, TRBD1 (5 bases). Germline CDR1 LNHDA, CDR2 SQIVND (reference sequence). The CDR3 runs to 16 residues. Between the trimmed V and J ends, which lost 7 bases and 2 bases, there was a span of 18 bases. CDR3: CASNGNSGGGNQPQHF. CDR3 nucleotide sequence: TGTGCCAGTAATGGGAATTCAGGAGGGGGCAATCAGCCCCAGCATTTT.

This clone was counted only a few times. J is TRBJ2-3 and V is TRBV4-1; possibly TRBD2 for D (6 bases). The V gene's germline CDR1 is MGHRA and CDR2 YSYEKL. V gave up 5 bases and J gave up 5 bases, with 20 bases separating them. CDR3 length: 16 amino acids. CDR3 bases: TGCGCCAGCAGCGTCCGACAAGCGAGGGAGGAAGATACGCAGTATTTT. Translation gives CASSVRQAREEDTQYF.

In nucleotides, the CDR3 is TGTGCCAGCAGCTTGGTCAGGGTAAAGGGGTTCTTC. Translating gives CASSLVRVKGFF. The chain couples TRBV5-6 to TRBJ2-1; tentatively, D is TRBD1 (5 bases). V was trimmed by 0 bases and J by 15 bases, leaving 13 bases between them. Germline CDR1 SGHDT, CDR2 YYEEEE. The CDR3 has 12 residues.

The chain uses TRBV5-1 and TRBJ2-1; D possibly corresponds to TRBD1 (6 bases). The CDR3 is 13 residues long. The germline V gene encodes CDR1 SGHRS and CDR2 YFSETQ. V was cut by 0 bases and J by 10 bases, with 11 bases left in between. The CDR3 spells CASSLAWGQEQFF. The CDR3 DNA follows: TGCGCCAGCAGCTTGGCTTGGGGGCAGGAGCAGTTCTTC.

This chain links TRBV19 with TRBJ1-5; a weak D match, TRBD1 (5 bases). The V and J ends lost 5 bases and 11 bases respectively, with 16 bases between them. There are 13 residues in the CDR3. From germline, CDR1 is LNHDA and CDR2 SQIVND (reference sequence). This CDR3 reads CASSVIGRRAQHF. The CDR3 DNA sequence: TGTGCCAGTAGTGTTATCGGTCGCAGGGCCCAGCATTTT.

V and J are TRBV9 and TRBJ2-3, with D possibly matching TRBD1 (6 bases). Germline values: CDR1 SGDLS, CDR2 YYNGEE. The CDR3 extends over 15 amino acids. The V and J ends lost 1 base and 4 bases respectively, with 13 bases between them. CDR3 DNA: TGTGCCAGCAGCGTACATACAGGGCAGGCAGATACGCAGTATTTT. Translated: CASSVHTGQADTQYF.

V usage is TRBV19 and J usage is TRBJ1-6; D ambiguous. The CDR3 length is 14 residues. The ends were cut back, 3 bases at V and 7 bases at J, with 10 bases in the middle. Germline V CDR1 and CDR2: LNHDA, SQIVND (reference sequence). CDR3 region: CASSIEGSNSPLHF. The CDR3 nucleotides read TGTGCCAGTAGTATCGAGGGCTCGAATTCACCCCTCCACTTT.

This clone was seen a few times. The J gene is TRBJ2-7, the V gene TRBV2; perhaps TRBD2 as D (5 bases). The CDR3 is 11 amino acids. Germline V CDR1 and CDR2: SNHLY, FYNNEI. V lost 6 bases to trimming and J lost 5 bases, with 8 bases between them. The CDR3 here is CASRAENEQYF. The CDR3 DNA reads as TGTGCCAGCAGAGCGGAAAACGAGCAGTACTTC. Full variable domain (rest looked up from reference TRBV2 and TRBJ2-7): EPEVTQTPSHQVTQMGQEVILRCVPISNHLYFYWYRQILGQKVEFLVSFYNNEISEKSEIFDDQFSVERPDGSNFTLKIRSTKLEDSAMYFCASRAENEQYFGPGTRLTVT.

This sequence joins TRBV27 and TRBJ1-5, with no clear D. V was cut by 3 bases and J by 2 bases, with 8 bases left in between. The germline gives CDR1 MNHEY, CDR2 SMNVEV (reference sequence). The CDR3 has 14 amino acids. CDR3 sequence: CASSLVPGNQPQHF. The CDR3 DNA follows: TGTGCCAGCAGTTTGGTCCCAGGCAATCAGCCCCAGCATTTT.

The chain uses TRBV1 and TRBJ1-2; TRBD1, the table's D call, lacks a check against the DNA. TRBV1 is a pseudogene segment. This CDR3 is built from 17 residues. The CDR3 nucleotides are TGCACCAGCAGCCATCACCAACAGGGGATCGGCGACTATGGCTACACCTTC. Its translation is CTSSHHQQGIGDYGYTF.

CDR3 sequence: CASSVASGNTEAFF. The CDR3 DNA sequence: TGTGCCAGCAGCGTAGCATCAGGGAACACTGAAGCTTTCTTT. The V call is TRBV9, the J call TRBJ1-1; D unclear. V lost 0 bases to trimming and J lost 1 base, with 7 bases between them. Germline CDR1 reads SGDLS; CDR2 reads YYNGEE. This CDR3 comprises 14 residues.

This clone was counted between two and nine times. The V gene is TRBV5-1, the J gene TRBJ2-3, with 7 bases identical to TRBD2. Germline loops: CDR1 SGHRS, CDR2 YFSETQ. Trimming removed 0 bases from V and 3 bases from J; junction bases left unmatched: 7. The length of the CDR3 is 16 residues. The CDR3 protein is CASSLGGGGGTDTQYF. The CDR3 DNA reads TGCGCCAGCAGCTTGGGTGGCGGGGGAGGGACAGATACGCAGTATTTT. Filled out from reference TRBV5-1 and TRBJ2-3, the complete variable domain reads KAGVTQTPRYLIKTRGQQVTLSCSPISGHRSVSWYQQTPGQGLQFLFEYFSETQRNKGNFPGRFSGRQFSNSRSEMNVSTLELGDSALYLCASSLGGGGGTDTQYFGPGTRLTVL.

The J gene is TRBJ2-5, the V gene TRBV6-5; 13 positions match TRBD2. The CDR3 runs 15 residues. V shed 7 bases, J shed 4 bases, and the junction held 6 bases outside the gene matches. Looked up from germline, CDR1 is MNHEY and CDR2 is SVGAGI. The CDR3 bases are TGTGCCAGCAAAGGGGGACTAGCGGGGACAGAGACCCAGTACTTC. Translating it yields CASKGGLAGTETQYF.

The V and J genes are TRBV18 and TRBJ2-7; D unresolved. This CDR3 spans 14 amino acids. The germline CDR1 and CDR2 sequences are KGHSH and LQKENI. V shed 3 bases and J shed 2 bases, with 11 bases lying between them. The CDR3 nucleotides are TGTGCCAGCTCACCGCGCGCGCCTACCTACGAGCAGTACTTC. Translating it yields CASSPRAPTYEQYF.

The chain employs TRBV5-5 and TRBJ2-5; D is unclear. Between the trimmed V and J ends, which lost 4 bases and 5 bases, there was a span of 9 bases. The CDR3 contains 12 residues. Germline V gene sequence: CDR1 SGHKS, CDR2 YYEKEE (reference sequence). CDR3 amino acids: CASSLSEETQYF. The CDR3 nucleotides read TGTGCCAGCAGCCTGTCTGAGGAGACCCAGTACTTC.

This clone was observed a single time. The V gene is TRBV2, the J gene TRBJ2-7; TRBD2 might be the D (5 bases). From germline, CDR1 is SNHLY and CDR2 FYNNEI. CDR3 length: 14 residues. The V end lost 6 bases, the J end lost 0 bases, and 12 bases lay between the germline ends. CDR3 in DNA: TGTGCCAGCAGGGGAGACGGAGTCTCCTACGAGCAGTACTTC. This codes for CASRGDGVSYEQYF. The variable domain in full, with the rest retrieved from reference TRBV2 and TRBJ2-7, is EPEVTQTPSHQVTQMGQEVILRCVPISNHLYFYWYRQILGQKVEFLVSFYNNEISEKSEIFDDQFSVERPDGSNFTLKIRSTKLEDSAMYFCASRGDGVSYEQYFGPGTRLTVT.

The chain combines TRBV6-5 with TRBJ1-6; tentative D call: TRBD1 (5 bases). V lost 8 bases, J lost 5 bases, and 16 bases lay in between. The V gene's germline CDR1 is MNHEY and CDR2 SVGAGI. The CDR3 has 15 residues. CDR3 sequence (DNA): TGTGCCAGCTCATTGGGGGGGAAGGATAATTCACCCCTCCACTTT. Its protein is CASSLGGKDNSPLHF.